The rows below give T cell receptor beta chains drawn from one sample of a study of blood T cell repertoires in COVID-19. TCRdb's copy holds only in-frame clones and misses some; the assay was immunoSEQ multiplex PCR. Counted here are tens of thousands of clones, 75% to 90% occurring once; the ten biggest clones make up roughly 19%. The sequencing sample was made of peripheral blood. The receptors derive from a man between 65 and 80 years old with acute or convalescent COVID-19. CDR3s include the opening cysteine and the closing phenylalanine or tryptophan. The order of the fields is V gene, J gene, D gene, clone size, CDR3 protein, CDR3 DNA. D genes are given only for firm matches. Expanded clones get a size class; other rows say once, few or many, or leave the size out.

>TRBV18|TRBJ1-1|TRBD1|NA
CASSPPGQALSTEAFF
TGTGCCAGCTCACCACCGGGACAGGCTCTAAGCACTGAAGCTTTCTTT
>TRBV24-1|TRBJ2-5|NA|NA
CATSDRFPQGLGETQYF
TGTGCCACCAGTGATCGCTTCCCTCAGGGTCTGGGGGAGACCCAGTACTTC
>TRBV7-2|TRBJ2-2|TRBD1|NA
CASSGQGASGELFF
TGTGCCAGCTCGGGGCAGGGGGCTTCCGGGGAGCTGTTTTTT
>TRBV6-2/TRBV6-3|TRBJ2-7|NA|NA
CASSYRVRYEQYF
TGTGCCAGCAGTTACCGGGTGCGGTACGAGCAGTACTTC
>TRBV2|TRBJ2-7|NA|NA
CASRQVIYEQYF
TGTGCCTCACGACAGGTGATCTACGAGCAGTACTTC
>TRBV10-3|TRBJ1-1|TRBD1|NA
CAIIKGDRVSHTEAFF
TGTGCCATCATTAAGGGGGACAGGGTTTCCCACACTGAAGCTTTCTTT
>TRBV19|TRBJ1-5|NA|NA
CASSILAGVRSNQPQHF
TGTGCCAGTAGTATACTGGCAGGGGTTAGGAGCAATCAGCCCCAGCATTTT
>TRBV18|TRBJ1-3|TRBD1|NA
CASSPLRGPSGNTIYF
TGTGCCAGCTCCCCACTGAGGGGGCCCTCTGGAAACACCATATATTTT
>TRBV19|TRBJ1-2|NA|NA
CASSWSTYGYTF
TGTGCCAGTAGTTGGAGCACCTATGGCTACACCTTC
>TRBV2|TRBJ1-3|TRBD1|NA
CAQLVSAGGRNTIYF
TGTGCCCAACTGGTATCGGCAGGGGGTAGGAACACCATATATTTT
>TRBV28|TRBJ1-2|NA|NA
CASIIQGGDGYTF
TGTGCCAGCATCATCCAAGGCGGGGATGGCTACACCTTC
>TRBV7-9|TRBJ1-1|NA|NA
CASSLPGIDTEAFF
TGTGCCAGCAGCTTACCAGGGATCGACACTGAAGCTTTCTTT
>TRBV6-5|TRBJ2-7|TRBD2|NA
CASSKWTSNEQYF
TGTGCCAGCAGTAAATGGACTAGCAACGAGCAGTACTTC
>TRBV7-9|TRBJ2-5|NA|NA
CASSLGERSIDF
TGTGCCAGCAGCTTAGGGGAGAGGTCCATAGACTTC
>TRBV27|TRBJ1-6|NA|NA
CASSFSHSPLHF
TGTGCCAGCAGTTTCTCCCATTCACCCCTCCACTTT
>TRBV19|TRBJ1-4|NA|once
CASSSQSATNEKLFF
TGTGCCAGTAGTTCACAGAGTGCAACTAATGAAAAACTGTTTTTT
>TRBV5-1|TRBJ1-2|TRBD1|NA
CASSLGQGAYGYTF
TGCGCCAGCAGTTTGGGACAGGGGGCATATGGCTACACCTTC
>TRBV10-3|TRBJ1-5|NA|NA
CAISEGRYSNQPQHF
TGTGCCATCAGTGAGGGCCGATATAGCAATCAGCCCCAGCATTTT
>TRBV24-1|TRBJ2-7|NA|NA
CATSDSDTYEQYF
TGTGCCACCAGTGATTCGGACACCTACGAGCAGTACTTC
>TRBV5-4|TRBJ2-1|TRBD2|NA
CASSLDPSGSSDEQFF
TGTGCCAGCAGCTTGGATCCTAGCGGGAGTTCCGATGAGCAGTTCTTC
>TRBV5-6|TRBJ1-4|NA|NA
CASASREGVEREKLFF
TGTGCCAGCGCGTCCAGGGAGGGAGTGGAAAGAGAAAAACTGTTTTTT
>TRBV29-1|TRBJ1-1|TRBD1|NA
CSVPRPGQMNTEAFF
TGCAGCGTCCCCCGACCGGGACAGATGAACACTGAAGCTTTCTTT
>TRBV5-4|TRBJ1-1|TRBD1|medium-sized
CASSLEGQYTEAFF
TGTGCCAGCAGCTTGGAGGGACAGTACACTGAAGCTTTCTTT
>TRBV5-1|TRBJ1-3|TRBD1|NA
CASSLDTFRDSFFSGNTIYF
TGCGCCAGCAGCTTGGATACGTTTAGGGACAGTTTCTTCTCTGGAAACACCATATATTTT
>TRBV6-6|TRBJ2-1|TRBD2|NA
CASSLLAGVDNEQFF
TGTGCCAGCAGTCTACTAGCGGGAGTGGACAATGAGCAGTTCTTC
>TRBV3-1/TRBV3-2|TRBJ1-5|TRBD1|NA
CASSPWTGRHSNQPQHF
TGTGCCAGCAGCCCGTGGACAGGACGTCATAGCAATCAGCCCCAGCATTTT
>TRBV19|TRBJ1-4|NA|few
CASSISGLNEKLFF
TGTGCCAGTAGTATATCCGGACTTAATGAAAAACTGTTTTTT
>TRBV7-6|TRBJ2-3|TRBD2|NA
CASSVLGAGGADTQYF
TGTGCCAGCAGCGTCCTGGGAGCGGGAGGAGCGGATACGCAGTATTTT
>TRBV5-1|TRBJ2-1|TRBD2|NA
CASTVLAGVDNEQFF
TGCGCCAGCACCGTTCTAGCGGGAGTTGACAATGAGCAGTTCTTC
>TRBV4-2|TRBJ1-3|NA|NA
CASSQDGNSGNTIYF
TGTGCCAGCAGCCAAGACGGTAACTCTGGAAACACCATATATTTT
>TRBV3-1/TRBV3-2|TRBJ2-5|NA|NA
CASSQVRETQYF
TGTGCCAGCAGCCAAGTGAGGGAGACCCAGTACTTC
>TRBV28|TRBJ1-3|TRBD1|NA
CASSSTGAGNTIYF
TGTGCCAGCAGTTCGACAGGGGCTGGAAACACCATATATTTT
>TRBV11-2|TRBJ1-3|NA|NA
CASSPLQGNTIYF
TGTGCCAGCAGCCCGCTTCAGGGAAACACCATATATTTT
>TRBV29-1|TRBJ1-2|TRBD1|NA
CSVAAGTGFGYTF
TGCAGCGTTGCCGCCGGGACAGGATTTGGCTACACCTTC
>TRBV6-5|TRBJ2-1|NA|NA
CASSNDRGGEQFF
TGTGCCAGCAGTAATGACAGAGGGGGTGAGCAGTTCTTC
>TRBV11-1|TRBJ2-3|NA|NA
CASSLEPRTDTQYF
TGTGCCAGCAGCTTAGAGCCTCGCACAGATACGCAGTATTTT
>TRBV5-5|TRBJ1-6|TRBD1|NA
CASTDRFSPLHF
TGTGCCAGTACGGACAGGTTTTCACCCCTCCACTTT
>TRBV4-2|TRBJ1-4|NA|NA
CASSQDREGGEKLFF
TGTGCCAGCAGCCAAGATAGAGAGGGTGGGGAAAAACTGTTTTTT
>TRBV27|TRBJ2-7|NA|NA
CASSSERSGEQYF
TGTGCCAGCAGTTCAGAAAGGAGCGGCGAGCAGTACTTC
>TRBV29-1|TRBJ1-2|NA|NA
CSVIGQNGPFYGYTF
TGCAGCGTTATAGGACAGAATGGACCGTTCTATGGCTACACCTTC
>TRBV7-2|TRBJ1-2|NA|NA
CASSGRIGPGYTF
TGTGCCAGCAGTGGCAGAATTGGGCCTGGCTACACCTTC
>TRBV19|TRBJ1-2|TRBD1|NA
CASSITGDSGDYGYTF
TGTGCCAGTAGTATAACCGGGGACAGCGGAGACTATGGCTACACCTTC
>TRBV6-5|TRBJ1-1|NA|few
CASSYLSDNPGTEAFF
TGTGCCAGCAGTTACCTCTCGGACAACCCCGGCACTGAAGCTTTCTTT
>TRBV7-9|TRBJ2-5|NA|NA
CASSSETQYF
TGTGCCAGCAGCTCGGAGACCCAGTACTTC
>TRBV6-5|TRBJ1-5|NA|NA
CASSSVLRMPQHF
TGTGCCAGCAGTTCCGTATTGAGGATGCCCCAGCATTTT
>TRBV11-2|TRBJ1-1|NA|NA
CASSLEQGTIAFF
TGTGCCAGCAGCTTAGAGCAGGGTACTATAGCTTTCTTT
>TRBV7-2|TRBJ2-1|NA|NA
CASSGVGGFYNEQFF
TGTGCCAGCAGCGGAGTTGGTGGCTTCTACAATGAGCAGTTCTTC
>TRBV11-2|TRBJ2-5|TRBD2|few
CASSLGLLAGGQETQYF
TGTGCCAGCAGCTTAGGGCTACTAGCGGGAGGCCAAGAGACCCAGTACTTC